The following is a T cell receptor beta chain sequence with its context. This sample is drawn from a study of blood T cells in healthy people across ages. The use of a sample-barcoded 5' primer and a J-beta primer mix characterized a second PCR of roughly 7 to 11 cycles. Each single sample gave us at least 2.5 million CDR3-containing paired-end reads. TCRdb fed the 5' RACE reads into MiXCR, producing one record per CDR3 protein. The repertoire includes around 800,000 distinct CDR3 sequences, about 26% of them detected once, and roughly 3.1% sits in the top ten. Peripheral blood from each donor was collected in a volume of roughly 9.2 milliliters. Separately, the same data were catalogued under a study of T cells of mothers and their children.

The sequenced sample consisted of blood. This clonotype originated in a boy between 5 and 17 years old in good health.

CDR3 bases: TGTGCCAGCAGCCACAAATCTAGCGGGGGTGCCGAGACCCAGTACTTC. As protein: CASSHKSSGGAETQYF. The chain carries TRBV2 and TRBJ2-5, with TRBD2 matching over 10 bases. Trimming took 6 bases from V and 5 from J; bases not matched to a gene: 12. The CDR3 sequence is 16 residues long. Germline CDR1 is SNHLY and CDR2 is FYNNEI.